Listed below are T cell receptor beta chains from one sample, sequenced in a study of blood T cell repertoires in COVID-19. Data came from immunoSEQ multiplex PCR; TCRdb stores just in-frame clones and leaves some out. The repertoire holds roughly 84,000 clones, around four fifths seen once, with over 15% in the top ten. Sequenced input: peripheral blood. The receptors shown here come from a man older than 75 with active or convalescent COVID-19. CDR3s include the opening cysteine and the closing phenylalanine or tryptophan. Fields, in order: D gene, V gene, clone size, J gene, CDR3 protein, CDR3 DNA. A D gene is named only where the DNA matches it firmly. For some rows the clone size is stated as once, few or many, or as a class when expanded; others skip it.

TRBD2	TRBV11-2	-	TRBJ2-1	CASSPRTSFREQFF	TGTGCCAGCAGCCCCAGGACTAGCTTTCGAGAGCAGTTCTTC
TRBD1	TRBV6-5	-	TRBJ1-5	CASSPTGEANQPQHF	TGTGCCAGCAGCCCGACAGGGGAAGCCAATCAGCCCCAGCATTTT
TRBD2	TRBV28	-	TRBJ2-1	CASSSLAGGARWQFF	TGTGCCAGCAGTTCACTAGCGGGGGGGGCCCGGTGGCAGTTCTTC
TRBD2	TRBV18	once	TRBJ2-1	CASSPRTSGSVDNEQFF	TGTGCCAGCTCACCGCGGACTAGCGGGAGCGTGGACAATGAGCAGTTCTTC
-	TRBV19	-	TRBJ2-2	CASSMSQGMGTGELFF	TGTGCCAGTAGTATGTCCCAGGGGATGGGCACCGGGGAGCTGTTTTTT
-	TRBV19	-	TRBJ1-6	CASSTGHEDSPLHF	TGTGCCAGTAGTACGGGACATGAGGATTCACCCCTCCACTTT
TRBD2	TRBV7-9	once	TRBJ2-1	CASSHHYGLVYDNEQFF	TGTGCCAGCAGCCATCACTACGGACTAGTTTATGACAATGAGCAGTTCTTC
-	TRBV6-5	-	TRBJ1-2	CASSYGWSSYGYTF	TGTGCCAGCAGTTACGGTTGGTCCAGCTATGGCTACACCTTC
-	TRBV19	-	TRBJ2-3	CASMVRGSDTQYF	TGTGCCAGTATGGTCCGGGGGTCAGATACGCAGTATTTT
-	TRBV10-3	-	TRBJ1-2	CAIRPLGGGYGYTF	TGTGCCATCAGACCCCTCGGGGGGGGTTATGGCTACACCTTC
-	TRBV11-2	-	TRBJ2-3	CASSSEQGTSTDTQYF	TGTGCCAGCAGCTCGGAACAGGGGACTAGCACAGATACGCAGTATTTT
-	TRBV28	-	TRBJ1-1	CASSFGGENTEAFF	TGTGCCAGCAGTTTTGGGGGGGAGAACACTGAAGCTTTCTTT
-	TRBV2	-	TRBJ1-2	CASSEAGTKDYGYTF	TGTGCCAGCAGTGAAGCGGGGACAAAGGACTATGGCTACACCTTC
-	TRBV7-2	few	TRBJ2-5	CASRGTNQETQYF	TGTGCCAGCAGGGGCACAAACCAAGAGACCCAGTACTTC
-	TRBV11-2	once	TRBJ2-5	CASSLSLAPRGETQYF	TGTGCCAGCAGCTTGAGTTTAGCACCCCGGGGGGAGACCCAGTACTTC
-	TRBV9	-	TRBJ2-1	CASSVGAGQFF	TGTGCCAGCAGCGTAGGGGCGGGGCAGTTCTTC
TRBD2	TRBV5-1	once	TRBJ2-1	CASSLGTSEYNEQFF	TGCGCCAGCAGCTTGGGGACTAGCGAGTACAATGAGCAGTTCTTC
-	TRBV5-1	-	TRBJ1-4	CASSLGQPGIGEKLFF	TGCGCCAGCAGCTTGGGACAGCCCGGTATTGGCGAAAAACTGTTTTTT
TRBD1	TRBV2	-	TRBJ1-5	CASSRQGGNQPQHF	TGTGCCAGCAGTCGTCAGGGGGGCAATCAGCCCCAGCATTTT
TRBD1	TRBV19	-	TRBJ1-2	CASTKGQLFYGYTF	TGTGCCAGCACCAAGGGACAGTTGTTTTATGGCTACACCTTC
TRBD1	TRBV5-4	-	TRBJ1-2	CASSRPGTGNGYTF	TGTGCCAGCAGCCGTCCCGGGACAGGGAATGGCTACACCTTC
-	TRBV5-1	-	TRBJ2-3	CASRSLSGGVTDTQYF	TGCGCCAGCAGATCCCTATCCGGCGGGGTCACAGATACGCAGTATTTT
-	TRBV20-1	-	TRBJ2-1	CSAVTTHEQFF	TGCAGTGCTGTAACAACACACGAGCAGTTCTTC
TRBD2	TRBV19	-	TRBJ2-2	CATRAGASTGELFF	TGTGCCACCCGGGCGGGAGCCAGCACCGGGGAGCTGTTTTTT
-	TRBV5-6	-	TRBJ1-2	CASSQDSRYGYTF	TGTGCCAGCAGCCAGGACAGCCGCTATGGCTACACCTTC